The TCR beta chain described here comes from a study of breast tumors, draining lymph nodes, adjacent tissues. Overall study findings and caveats: Tumors had less TCR diversity than lymph nodes, more than nontumor tissue.

The CDR3 has 13 residues. The germline V gene encodes CDR1 LNHNV and CDR2 YYDKDF (reference sequence). V was shortened by 10 bases and J by 6 bases, with 16 bases between the two germline ends. About this clonotype: The antigen remains undetermined. A read error is possible here, since a much larger clone lies one base away.

MiXCR, run by TCRdb on the multiplex PCR reads, gives a single entry per CDR3 protein. The table shows about 200,000 distinct CDR3 sequences, with approximately 33% occurring only once. The lymph nodes were axillary draining lymph nodes from breast cancer patients. The V call is TRBV15, the J call TRBJ2-1; D tentatively fits TRBD1 or TRBD2 (5 bases each). The sequenced material came from axillary lymph node tissue. The TCR comes from a female donor with breast cancer. Some clones in this sample may be carry-over from other donors' samples. CDR3 coding DNA: TGTGCCAGCAACCCCGGGACGGCCAATGAGCAGTTCTTC. It encodes CASNPGTANEQFF.